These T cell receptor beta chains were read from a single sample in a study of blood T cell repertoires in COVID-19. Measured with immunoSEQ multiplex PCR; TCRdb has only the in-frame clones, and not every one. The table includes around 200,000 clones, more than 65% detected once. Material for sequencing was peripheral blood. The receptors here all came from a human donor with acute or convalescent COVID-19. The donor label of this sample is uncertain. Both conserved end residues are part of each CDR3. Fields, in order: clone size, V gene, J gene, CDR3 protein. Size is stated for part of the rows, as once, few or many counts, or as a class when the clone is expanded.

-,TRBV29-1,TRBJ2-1,CSVEGSGGTKQFF
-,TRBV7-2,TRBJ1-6,CASSLGGGSNNSPLHF
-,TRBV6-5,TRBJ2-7,CASRAYREDGHEQYF
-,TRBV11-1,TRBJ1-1,CASSPVGTGSQAFF
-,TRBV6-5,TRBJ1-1,CASSSAAGTEAFF
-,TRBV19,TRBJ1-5,CASSMASQGHQPQHF
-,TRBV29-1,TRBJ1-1,CSSPDPTGSAAEAFF
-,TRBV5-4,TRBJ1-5,CASSFDRGDQPQHF
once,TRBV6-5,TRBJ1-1,CASGGSMNTEAFF
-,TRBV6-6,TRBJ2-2,CASSPGLAGGQRSSTGELFF
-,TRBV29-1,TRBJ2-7,CSVATTGNPGEQYF
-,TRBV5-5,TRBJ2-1,CASSLAPGLAQYNEQFF
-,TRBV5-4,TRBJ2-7,CASSLTGTSHEQYF
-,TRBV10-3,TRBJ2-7,CAISESMGAPYEQYF
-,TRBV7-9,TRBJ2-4,CASSSTREGKNIQYF
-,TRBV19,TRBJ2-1,CASSPSAGPSSYNEQFF
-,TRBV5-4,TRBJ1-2,CASSSRDTNYGYTF
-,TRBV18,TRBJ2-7,CASSPTAGGGDEQYF
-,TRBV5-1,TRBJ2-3,CASRFRTGVVDTQYF
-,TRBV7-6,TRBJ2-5,CASSLRASGAQETQYF
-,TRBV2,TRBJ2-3,CASGGESRDTQYF
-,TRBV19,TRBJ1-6,CASSGDSHNSPLHF
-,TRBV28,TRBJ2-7,CASSPTGGWSYEQYF
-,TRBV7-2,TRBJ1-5,CASSSVGQGQPQHF
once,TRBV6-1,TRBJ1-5,CASSEVWEGQPQHF
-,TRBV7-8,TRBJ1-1,CASSPPKTGGRKDTEAFF
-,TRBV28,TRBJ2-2,CASATGGPGELFF
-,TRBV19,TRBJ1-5,CASNRDRGINQPQHF
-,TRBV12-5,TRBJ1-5,CASGLVQGSPRGRGGNQPQHF
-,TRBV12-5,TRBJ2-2,CASGPSGVNTGELFF
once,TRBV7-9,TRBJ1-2,CASSFIGQGSYGYTF
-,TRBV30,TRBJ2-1,CAWGGLAGKRNEQFF
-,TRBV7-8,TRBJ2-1,CASSLGGSGRHDYNEQFF
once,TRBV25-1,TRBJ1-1,CASSEGAVNTEAFF
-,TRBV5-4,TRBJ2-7,CASSSGTVSYEQYF
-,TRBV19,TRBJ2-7,CASSESPREQYF
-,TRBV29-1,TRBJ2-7,CSGSSYRGQGAGEQYF
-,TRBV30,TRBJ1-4,CAWSFGALFNEKLFF
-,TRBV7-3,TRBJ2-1,CASSLGAGSFNEQFF
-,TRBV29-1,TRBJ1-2,CSVGVGFYGYTF
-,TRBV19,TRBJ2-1,CASSIGRDRSMNEQFF